Below, 22 T cell receptor beta chains from the same sample are listed, as sequenced in a study of T cell responses to AZD1222 COVID-19 vaccine. Sequenced by immunoSEQ multiplex PCR; TCRdb stores in-frame clones only, minus some. The repertoire has approximately 180,000 clones, approximately 90% of them found once; the top ten carry around 5.8%. The sample in question was peripheral blood, obtained on day 0 of AZD1222 vaccination. The source of these receptors is an adult in good health.

This rearrangement joins TRBV6-2 or TRBV6-3 to TRBJ1-2; D is ambiguous. Germline assignment: CDR1 MNHEY and CDR2 SVGEGT. With 3 bases removed from V and 0 bases from J, the gap between germline ends came to 14 bases. The CDR3 contains 16 residues. The CDR3 nucleotides are TGTGCCAGCAGTTATCTCTTAGGCCAGACTAACTATGGCTACACCTTC. Translating it yields CASSYLLGQTNYGYTF.

This rearrangement joins TRBV30 to TRBJ1-2; D ambiguous. Deletions cut 4 bases from V and 3 bases from J, with 12 bases between. The CDR3 loop spans 13 amino acids. Germline V gene lookup returns CDR1 GTSNPN and CDR2 SVGIG (reference sequence). For the CDR3, the DNA is TGTGCCTGGAAAGGGCGGGCGCACTATGGCTACACCTTC. It encodes CAWKGRAHYGYTF.

The gene calls are TRBV6-5 and TRBJ2-1, with 8 bases fitting TRBD1. Germline CDR1 and CDR2: MNHEY and SVGAGI. Trimming removed 8 bases from V and 4 bases from J; junction bases left unmatched: 4. CDR3 length: 13 residues. The CDR3 sequence: CASRGQGYNEQFF. DNA of the CDR3: TGTGCCAGCCGCGGACAGGGTTACAATGAGCAGTTCTTC.

The chain has TRBV7-9 and TRBJ2-3; the match to TRBD2 covers 13 bases. The CDR3 consists of 17 residues. Germline V gene lookup returns CDR1 SEHNR and CDR2 FQNEAQ (reference sequence). After removal of 4 bases from V and 5 bases from J, the junction contained 9 bases not matched to a gene. DNA of the CDR3: TGTGCCAGCAGCTCCACTAGCGGGGGGGCGAGAGTAGATACGCAGTATTTT. This translates into CASSSTSGGARVDTQYF.

The sample holds a few counts of this clone. The chain uses TRBV5-6 and TRBJ1-6; perhaps TRBD1 as D (6 bases). Trimming took 0 bases from V and 7 from J, leaving 14 bases between them. Germline lookup yields CDR1 SGHDT and CDR2 YYEEEE. This CDR3 has 16 residues. DNA for the CDR3: TGTGCCAGCAGCTTGGTCGGGGTCAGGGGCAATTCACCCCTCCACTTT. It encodes CASSLVGVRGNSPLHF.

The CDR3 loop is CASSMLFRPQIVEQYF. The CDR3 nucleotides read TGTGCCAGTAGTATGCTCTTTCGGCCTCAGATCGTCGAGCAGTACTTC. The chain links TRBV19 to TRBJ2-7; D unresolved. With 3 bases removed from V and 6 bases from J, the gap between germline ends came to 21 bases. CDR1 is LNHDA, CDR2 SQIVND, per germline (reference sequence). The CDR3 is 16 amino acids. The full variable domain, completed using reference TRBV19 and TRBJ2-7, is DGGITQSPKYLFRKEGQNVTLSCEQNLNHDAMYWYRQDPGQGLRLIYYSQIVNDFQKGDIAEGYSVSREKKESFPLTVTSAQKNPTAFYLCASSMLFRPQIVEQYFGPGTRLTVT.

V is TRBV6-5 and J is TRBJ1-2, with 7 bases identical to TRBD1. This CDR3 has 13 residues. Germline V gene data show CDR1 as MNHEY and CDR2 as SVGAGI. V lost 6 bases, J lost 4 bases, and 5 bases stayed unmatched. Written as DNA, the CDR3 is TGTGCCAGCAGGCCAGGGGGAAGCTATGGCTACACCTTC. This codes for CASRPGGSYGYTF.

The chain joins TRBV20-1 to TRBJ2-1, with D maybe TRBD1 (5 bases). The germline V and J ends were trimmed by 3 bases and 8 bases, with 8 bases remaining between them. In germline, CDR1 is DFQATT, CDR2 SNEGSKA (reference sequence). CDR3 size: 11 residues. This chain's CDR3 is CSARARDEQFF. The DNA of the CDR3 is TGCAGTGCTAGGGCCAGGGATGAGCAGTTCTTC.

The chain recombines TRBV5-6 with TRBJ1-2; D is undetermined. V was shortened by 1 base and J by 9 bases, with 7 bases between the two germline ends. Germline V gene data show CDR1 as SGHDT and CDR2 as YYEEEE. The CDR3 is made up of 11 amino acids. CDR3: CASSLLGSYTF. In DNA form, the CDR3 reads TGTGCCAGCAGCTTGTTAGGGAGCTACACCTTC.

The rearrangement links TRBV7-2 to TRBJ1-4; TRBD1 matches 7 bases. This CDR3 contains 16 residues. The V gene's germline CDR1 is SGHTA and CDR2 FQGNSA. J was trimmed by 0 bases and V by 3 bases; bases with no gene match: 4. The chain's CDR3 is CASSLGDRSTNEKLFF. CDR3 coding DNA: TGTGCCAGCAGCTTGGGGGACAGATCAACTAATGAAAAACTGTTTTTT.

The J gene is TRBJ1-2, the V gene TRBV7-2, with D maybe TRBD1 (6 bases). Trimming pared 5 bases from V and 4 bases from J, leaving 17 bases between. The germline gives CDR1 SGHTA, CDR2 FQGNSA. This CDR3 contains 15 residues. The CDR3 spells CASSPGDPQFYGYTF. DNA of the CDR3: TGTGCCAGCAGCCCAGGGGACCCCCAGTTCTATGGCTACACCTTC.

As concerns this clone: Other DNA sequences in this sample translate to the same CDR3. The V call is TRBV9, the J call TRBJ2-2; no firm D call. The CDR3 is 14 residues long. Per germline, CDR1 SGDLS and CDR2 YYNGEE. The ends were cut back, 0 bases at V and 1 base at J, with 4 bases in the middle. The CDR3 region is CASSVGVNTGELFF. Written as DNA, the CDR3 is TGTGCCAGCAGCGTAGGCGTGAACACCGGGGAGCTGTTTTTT.

This sequence joins TRBV3-1 (or the pseudogene TRBV3-2) and TRBJ2-2; no reliable D call. The CDR3 runs 17 residues. Germline assignment: CDR1 LGHDT and CDR2 YNNKEL (reference sequence). Trimming left V 0 bases short and J 0 bases short, with 11 bases between. The CDR3 loop reads CASSQERRLPNTGELFF. CDR3 DNA: TGTGCCAGCAGCCAAGAAAGGCGGCTACCGAACACCGGGGAGCTGTTTTTT.

This chain connects TRBV27 to TRBJ1-5; 9 bases match TRBD1. Germline CDR1 MNHEY, CDR2 SMNVEV (reference sequence). V lost 0 bases, J lost 7 bases, and 7 bases stayed unmatched. The CDR3 spans 16 residues. The CDR3 nucleotides are TGTGCCAGCAGTTTATCTCCGGGACAGGGAGGGCAGCCCCAGCATTTT. Protein: CASSLSPGQGGQPQHF.

V and J are TRBV2 and TRBJ1-3; possibly TRBD1 for D (6 bases). This CDR3 has 14 amino acids. V was pared by 4 bases and J by 7 bases, with 14 bases between. Germline lookup yields CDR1 SNHLY and CDR2 FYNNEI. The CDR3 loop reads CASSARGLVNTIYF. The CDR3 nucleotides read TGTGCCAGCAGTGCCAGGGGCCTGGTGAACACCATATATTTT.

This chain uses TRBV2 with TRBJ1-1; 9 nucleotides align to TRBD1. Unmatched junction bases numbered 4, after V lost 5 bases and J lost 3 bases. This CDR3 comprises 14 residues. Germline loops: CDR1 SNHLY, CDR2 FYNNEI. CDR3 residues: CASSTTGGHTEAFF. The CDR3 bases are TGTGCCAGCAGTACAACAGGGGGCCACACTGAAGCTTTCTTT.

The V call is TRBV27, the J call TRBJ1-5; perhaps TRBD1 as D (6 bases). Trimming shortened V by 3 bases and J by 4 bases, and 10 bases separated the two germline ends. The CDR3 runs to 14 residues. Germline assignment: CDR1 MNHEY and CDR2 SMNVEV (reference sequence). The CDR3 sequence: CASSFLGQNQPQHF. The DNA for the CDR3 is TGTGCCAGCAGTTTCCTCGGACAGAATCAGCCCCAGCATTTT.

This chain connects TRBV27 to TRBJ1-4, with D possibly matching TRBD1 (5 bases). The germline gives CDR1 MNHEY, CDR2 SMNVEV (reference sequence). The germline V and J ends were trimmed by 5 bases and 6 bases, with 10 bases remaining between them. This CDR3 has 13 amino acids. The CDR3 protein is CASSRGGDEKLFF. Here the CDR3 DNA reads TGTGCCAGCAGTAGGGGTGGGGATGAAAAACTGTTTTTT.

This clone was picked up one time. This chain joins TRBV30 and TRBJ1-1; the match to TRBD1 covers 10 bases. Germline CDR1 reads GTSNPN; CDR2 reads SVGIG (reference sequence). The CDR3 is 13 amino acids. Trimming removed 5 bases from V and 6 bases from J; junction bases left unmatched: 6. For the CDR3, the DNA is TGTGCCTGGGGATCGGACAGGGGGGCTGAAGCTTTCTTT. It translates to CAWGSDRGAEAFF.

V and J are TRBV19 and TRBJ1-5, with D tentatively TRBD1 (5 bases). Germline V gene lookup returns CDR1 LNHDA and CDR2 SQIVND (reference sequence). V gave up 3 bases and J gave up 7 bases, with 19 bases separating them. The CDR3 is 16 amino acids. The CDR3 reads CASSMSWGERSQPQHF. The DNA of the CDR3 is TGTGCCAGTAGTATGTCCTGGGGGGAGAGGTCCCAGCCCCAGCATTTT.

The chain combines TRBV21-1 with TRBJ2-7. TRBV21-1 is given as a pseudogene. This CDR3 spans 10 amino acids. CDR3: CASRRDEQYF. CDR3 DNA sequence: TGTGCCAGCCGCAGGGACGAGCAGTACTTC.

The chain combines TRBV5-1 with TRBJ2-1; no reliable D call. Germline CDR1 and CDR2: SGHRS and YFSETQ. The V end lost 4 bases, the J end lost 6 bases, and 8 bases lay between the germline ends. This CDR3 has 12 amino acids. The DNA of the CDR3 is TGCGCCAGCAGCCCCGGTTCCAATGAGCAGTTCTTC. The encoded protein is CASSPGSNEQFF.